The subject of this entry is one T cell receptor beta chain. Its specificity is unknown. Cultured CD4+ T cell DNA was sequenced using the Oncomine TCR Beta short-read assay. TCRdb re-derived calls from the PCR reads in MiXCR, one entry per CDR3 protein. The sample yields about 15,000 distinct CDR3 sequences, roughly 52% seen once. This record comes from a study of vaccination and CD4 T cells after COVID-19. V was clipped by 1 base and J by 5 bases, with 11 bases between them. This CDR3 contains 14 residues. Per germline, CDR1 KGHSH and CDR2 LQKENI. Treatment defined: approximately nine-day PBMC culture with coronavirus spike peptide pools or control peptides (ViraFEST assay).

The chain joins TRBV18 to TRBJ1-2, with D unclear. The sample consisted of CD4+ T cells from blood, cultured in vitro. This TCR derives from a human donor who had recovered from COVID-19. Here the CDR3 DNA reads TGTGCCAGCTCACCACAGCCCGCGGCTTATGGCTACACCTTC. Encoded protein: CASSPQPAAYGYTF.